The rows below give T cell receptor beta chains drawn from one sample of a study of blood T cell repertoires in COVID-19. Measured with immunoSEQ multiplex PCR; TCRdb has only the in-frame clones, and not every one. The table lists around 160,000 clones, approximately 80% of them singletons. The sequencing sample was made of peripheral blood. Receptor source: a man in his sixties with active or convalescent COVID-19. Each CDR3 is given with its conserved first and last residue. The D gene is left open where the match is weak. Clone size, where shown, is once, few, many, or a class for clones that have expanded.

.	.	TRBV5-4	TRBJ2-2	TGTGCCAGCAGCCAAGCAGGGGAGTGGGGGACCGGGGAGCTGTTTTTT	CASSQAGEWGTGELFF
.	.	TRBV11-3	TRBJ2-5	TGTGCCAGCAGCTTAGATCAGCGGACGGAGACCCAGTACTTC	CASSLDQRTETQYF
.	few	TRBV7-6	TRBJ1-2	TGTGCCAGCAGCTTATCCGCGGGGGAGATCGGGGGCTACACCTTC	CASSLSAGEIGGYTF
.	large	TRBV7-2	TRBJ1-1	TGTGCCAGCGGCCTGGACACTGAAGCTTTCTTT	CASGLDTEAFF
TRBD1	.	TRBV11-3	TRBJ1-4	TGTGCCAGCAGCCTACCGGGACAGGTTTTCCCAACTAATGAAAAACTGTTTTTT	CASSLPGQVFPTNEKLFF
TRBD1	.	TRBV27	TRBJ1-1	TGTGCCAGCACTCCATCGACAGGGGTCACTGAAGCTTTCTTT	CASTPSTGVTEAFF
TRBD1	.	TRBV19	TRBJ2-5	TGTGCCAGTACCGTGACAGGGGGCGAAGAGACCCAGTACTTC	CASTVTGGEETQYF
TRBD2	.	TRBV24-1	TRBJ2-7	TGTGCCACCAGCTTGAGCGGGACCAACTACGAGCAGTACTTC	CATSLSGTNYEQYF
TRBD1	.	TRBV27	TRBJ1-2	TGTGCCAGCTCACCACAGGGGGCGCACGGCTACACCTTC	CASSPQGAHGYTF
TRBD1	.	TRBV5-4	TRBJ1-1	TGTGCCAGCAGCTTGCCGAAGCCTCCAGGGGGCACGAACACTGAAGCTTTCTTT	CASSLPKPPGGTNTEAFF
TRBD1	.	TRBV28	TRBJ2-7	TGTGCCAGCAGTTTTACGGGACAGGGATCCTACGAGCAGTACTTC	CASSFTGQGSYEQYF
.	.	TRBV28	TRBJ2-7	TGTGCCAGCAGTTTCCGTCCGACTGATTCCTACGAGCAGTACTTC	CASSFRPTDSYEQYF
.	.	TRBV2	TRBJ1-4	TGTGCCAGCAGCCCGGAGGCAACAACTAATGAAAAACTGTTTTTT	CASSPEATTNEKLFF
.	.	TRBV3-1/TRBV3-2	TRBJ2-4	TGTGCCAGCAGCTATGGGGGGAGGCCTCAGGACATTCAGTACTTC	CASSYGGRPQDIQYF
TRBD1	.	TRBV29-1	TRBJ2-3	TGCAGCGTTTACCCCTACAGGGGGCTGGAGCGGGCCTCTAGCACAGATACGCAGTATTTT	CSVYPYRGLERASSTDTQYF
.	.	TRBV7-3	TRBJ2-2	TGTGCCAGCAGTTACTCAGGGACATCGAACACCGGGGAGCTGTTTTTT	CASSYSGTSNTGELFF
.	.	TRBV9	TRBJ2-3	TGTGCCAGCAGCGTAGGGGCGTCTAGCACAGATACGCAGTATTTT	CASSVGASSTDTQYF
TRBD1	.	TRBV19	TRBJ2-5	TGTGCCAGTAGCGCTCAGGGGGCGCGAGAGACCCAGTACTTC	CASSAQGARETQYF
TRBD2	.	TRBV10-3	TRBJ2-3	TGTGCCATCGAGAGCGGGGAGGGAACAGATACGCAGTATTTT	CAIESGEGTDTQYF
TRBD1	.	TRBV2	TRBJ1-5	TGTGCCAGCAGTGGAACAGGGGGCATCGCTCAGCCCCAGCATTTT	CASSGTGGIAQPQHF
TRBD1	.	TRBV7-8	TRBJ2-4	TGTGCCAGCAGCTCGACAGGGGGCAAAAACATTCAGTACTTC	CASSSTGGKNIQYF
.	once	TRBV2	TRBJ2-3	TGTGCCAAGTCTAGCTTAGGAGATACGCAGTATTTT	CAKSSLGDTQYF
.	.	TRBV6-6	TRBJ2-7	TGTGCCAGCAGTCCGAAGAGTATGAGCCAGTACTTC	CASSPKSMSQYF
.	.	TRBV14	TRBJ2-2	TGTGCCAGCAGCCTACAGGGAGGGGAGCTGTTTTTT	CASSLQGGELFF
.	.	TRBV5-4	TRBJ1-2	TGTGCCAGCAGCTTGAGACGGGGAGACGGGGGCTACACCTTC	CASSLRRGDGGYTF
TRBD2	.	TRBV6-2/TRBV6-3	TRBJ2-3	TGTGCCAGCAGTTACTCGCGGGAGTTTGATACGCAGTATTTT	CASSYSREFDTQYF
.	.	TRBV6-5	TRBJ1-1	TGTGCCAGCGGCGGGTGGGATGAAGCTTTCTTT	CASGGWDEAFF
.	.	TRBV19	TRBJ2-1	TGTGCCAGTAAACTAGATAATGAGCAGTTCTTC	CASKLDNEQFF
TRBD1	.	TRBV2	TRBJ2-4	TGTGCCAGCAGTGAAGAACAGGGGGGCAAAAACATTCAGTACTTC	CASSEEQGGKNIQYF
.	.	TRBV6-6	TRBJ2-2	TGTGCCAGCAGTTCTCCCAGCGGGAACACCGGGGAGCTGTTTTTT	CASSSPSGNTGELFF
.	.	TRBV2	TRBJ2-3	TGTGCCAGCCGGAACAGGGACCGGAGCACAGATACGCAGTATTTT	CASRNRDRSTDTQYF
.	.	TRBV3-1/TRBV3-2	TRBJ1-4	TGTGCCAGCAGCCAAGATCGGCGGCTGTTTTTT	CASSQDRRLFF
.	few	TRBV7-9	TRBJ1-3	TGTGCCAGCAGAGGGGAGGACACCATATATTTT	CASRGEDTIYF
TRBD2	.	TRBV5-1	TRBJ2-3	TGCGCCAGCAGCCCTAGCGGGAGTTCAGATACGCAGTATTTT	CASSPSGSSDTQYF
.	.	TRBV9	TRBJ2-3	TGTGCCAGCAGCGTTACACGGGAGACGGGAGATACGCAGTATTTT	CASSVTRETGDTQYF
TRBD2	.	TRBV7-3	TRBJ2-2	TGTGCCAGCAGCCAATCTAGCGGGAGGGCCGAGGTCGGGGAGCTGTTTTTT	CASSQSSGRAEVGELFF